The clone carrying this T cell receptor beta chain was counted once. The antigen is unknown. Primers for the PCR totalled 60 Vbeta and 13 Jbeta. Here immunoSEQ multiplex PCR was the method, and the copy in TCRdb shows in-frame clones only, minus some. The sample records under 150,000 clones, 60% to 85% being singletons. The data stem from a study of cytomegalovirus exposure and HLA in healthy donors. Study results and caveats: In a later analysis, V- and J-gene trimming of beta chains associated with a DCLRE1C missense variant, replicated independently. CMV antigen specificity of a few CMV-associated chains was confirmed in vitro. Cytomegalovirus association was assigned to approximately 160 TCR beta chains. Later on, an analysis tied around 17,000 TCR beta sequences to HLA alleles at 0.05 false discovery rate.

CDR1 MRHNA and CDR2 SNTAGT come from the germline V gene. V shed 3 bases and J shed 4 bases, with 9 bases lying between them. CDR3 length equals 13 residues. The chain uses TRBV6-4 and TRBJ1-2; possible D gene TRBD1, 5 bases. The clonotype originates from a male donor in good health and CMV-seronegative. The sample taken for sequencing was PBMCs. Here the CDR3 reads CASSERGSYGYTF. The CDR3 DNA is TGTGCCAGCAGTGAAAGGGGATCCTATGGCTACACCTTC.